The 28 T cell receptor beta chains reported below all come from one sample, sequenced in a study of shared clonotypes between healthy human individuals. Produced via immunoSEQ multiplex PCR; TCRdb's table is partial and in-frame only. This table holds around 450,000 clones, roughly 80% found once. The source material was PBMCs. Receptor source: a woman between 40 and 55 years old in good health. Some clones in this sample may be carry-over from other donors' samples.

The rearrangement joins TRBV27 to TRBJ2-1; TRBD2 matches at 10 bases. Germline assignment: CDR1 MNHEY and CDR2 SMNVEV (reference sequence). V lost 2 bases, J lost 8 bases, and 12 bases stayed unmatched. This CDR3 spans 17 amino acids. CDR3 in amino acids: CASSLEWASGSVDEQFF. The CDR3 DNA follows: TGTGCCAGCAGTTTAGAATGGGCTAGCGGGAGTGTGGATGAGCAGTTCTTC.

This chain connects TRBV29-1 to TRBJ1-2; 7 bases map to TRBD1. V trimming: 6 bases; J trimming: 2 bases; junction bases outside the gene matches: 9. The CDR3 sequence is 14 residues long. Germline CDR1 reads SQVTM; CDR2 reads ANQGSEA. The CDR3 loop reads CSVSGDRENYGYTF. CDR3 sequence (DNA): TGCAGCGTCTCCGGGGACAGAGAAAACTATGGCTACACCTTC.

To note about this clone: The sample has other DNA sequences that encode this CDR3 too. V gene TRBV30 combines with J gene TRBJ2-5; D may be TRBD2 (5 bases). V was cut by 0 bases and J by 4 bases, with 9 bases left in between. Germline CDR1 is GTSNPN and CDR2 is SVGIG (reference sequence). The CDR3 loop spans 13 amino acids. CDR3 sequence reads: CAWSVGGGETQYF. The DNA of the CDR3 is TGTGCCTGGAGTGTAGGTGGAGGAGAGACCCAGTACTTC.

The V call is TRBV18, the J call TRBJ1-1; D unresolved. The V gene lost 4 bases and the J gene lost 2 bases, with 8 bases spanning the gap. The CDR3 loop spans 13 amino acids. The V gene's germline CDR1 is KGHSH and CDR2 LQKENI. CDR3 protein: CASSRQDNTEAFF. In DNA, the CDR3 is TGTGCCAGCTCACGGCAGGATAACACTGAAGCTTTCTTT.

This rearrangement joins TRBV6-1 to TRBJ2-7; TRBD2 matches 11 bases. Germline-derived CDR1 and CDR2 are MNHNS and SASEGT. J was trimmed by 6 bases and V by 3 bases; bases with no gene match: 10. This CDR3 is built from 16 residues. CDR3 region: CASSDRSGRATAEQYF. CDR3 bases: TGTGCCAGCAGTGACCGTAGCGGGAGGGCGACCGCCGAGCAGTACTTC.

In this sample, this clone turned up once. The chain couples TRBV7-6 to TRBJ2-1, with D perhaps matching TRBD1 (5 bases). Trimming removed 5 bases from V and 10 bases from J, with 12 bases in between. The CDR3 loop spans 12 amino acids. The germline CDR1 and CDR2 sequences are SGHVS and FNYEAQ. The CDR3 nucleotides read TGTGCCAGCAGCGTCCAGGGTCAAGAGCAGTTCTTC. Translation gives CASSVQGQEQFF.

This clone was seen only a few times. The CDR3 DNA reads TGTGCCAGCAGACCCTTAGGGGTGGTCACAGATACGCAGTATTTT. Translation gives CASRPLGVVTDTQYF. The chain has TRBV28 and TRBJ2-3, with a weak D call TRBD1 (5 bases). The CDR3 is 15 residues long. CDR1 is MDHEN and CDR2 is SYDVKM in the germline V gene. V was pared by 6 bases and J by 2 bases, with 15 bases between.

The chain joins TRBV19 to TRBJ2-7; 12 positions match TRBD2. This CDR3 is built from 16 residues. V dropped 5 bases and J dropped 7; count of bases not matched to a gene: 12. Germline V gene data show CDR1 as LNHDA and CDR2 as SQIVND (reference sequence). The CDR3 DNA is TGTGCCAGTAGTCAAAGACTAGCGGGAGCGTCTTTGGAGCAGTACTTC. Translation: CASSQRLAGASLEQYF.

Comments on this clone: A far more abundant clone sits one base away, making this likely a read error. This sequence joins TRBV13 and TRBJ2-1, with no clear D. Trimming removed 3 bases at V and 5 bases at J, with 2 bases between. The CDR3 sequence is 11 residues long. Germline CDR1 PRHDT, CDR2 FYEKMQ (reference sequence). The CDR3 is CASSFHNEQFF. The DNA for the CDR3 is TGTGCCAGCAGCTTCCACAATGAGCAGTTCTTC.

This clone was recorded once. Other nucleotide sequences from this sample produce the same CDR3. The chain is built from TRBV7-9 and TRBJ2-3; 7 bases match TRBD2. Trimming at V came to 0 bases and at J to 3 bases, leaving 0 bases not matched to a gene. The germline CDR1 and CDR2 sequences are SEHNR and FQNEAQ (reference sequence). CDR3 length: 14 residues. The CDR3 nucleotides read TGTGCCAGCAGCTTAGCGGGAGGGACAGATACGCAGTATTTT. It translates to CASSLAGGTDTQYF.

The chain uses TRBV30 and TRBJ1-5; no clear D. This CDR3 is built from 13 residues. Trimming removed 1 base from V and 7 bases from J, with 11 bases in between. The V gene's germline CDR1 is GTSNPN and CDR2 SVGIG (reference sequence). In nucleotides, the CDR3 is TGTGCCTGGAGTGGAGGTGTTGACCAGCCCCAGCATTTT. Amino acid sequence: CAWSGGVDQPQHF.

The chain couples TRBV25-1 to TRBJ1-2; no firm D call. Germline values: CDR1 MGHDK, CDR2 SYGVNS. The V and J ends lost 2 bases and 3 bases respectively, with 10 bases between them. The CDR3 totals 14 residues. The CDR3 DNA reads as TGTGCCAGCAGTGAAGACCCAGAGGACTATGGCTACACCTTC. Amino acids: CASSEDPEDYGYTF.

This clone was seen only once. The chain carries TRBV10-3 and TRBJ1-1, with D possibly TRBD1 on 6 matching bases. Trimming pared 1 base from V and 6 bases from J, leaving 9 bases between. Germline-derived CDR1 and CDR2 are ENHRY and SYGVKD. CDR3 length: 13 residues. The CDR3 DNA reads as TGTGCCATCAGTGAGTGGGGGCGGGCTGAAGCTTTCTTT. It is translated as CAISEWGRAEAFF.

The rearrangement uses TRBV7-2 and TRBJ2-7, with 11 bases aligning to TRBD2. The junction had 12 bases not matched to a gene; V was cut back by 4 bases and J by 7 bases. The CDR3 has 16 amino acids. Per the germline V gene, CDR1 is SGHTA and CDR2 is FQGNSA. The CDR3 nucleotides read TGTGCCAGCAGCTCGTATCTAGCGGGGGGCCTTGTAGAGCAGTACTTC. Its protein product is CASSSYLAGGLVEQYF.

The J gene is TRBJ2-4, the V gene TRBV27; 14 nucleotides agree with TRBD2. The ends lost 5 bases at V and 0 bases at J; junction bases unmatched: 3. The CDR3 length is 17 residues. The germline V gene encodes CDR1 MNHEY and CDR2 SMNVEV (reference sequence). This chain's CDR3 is CASSKGLAGAAKNIQYF. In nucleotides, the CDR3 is TGTGCCAGCAGTAAGGGACTAGCGGGAGCAGCCAAAAACATTCAGTACTTC.

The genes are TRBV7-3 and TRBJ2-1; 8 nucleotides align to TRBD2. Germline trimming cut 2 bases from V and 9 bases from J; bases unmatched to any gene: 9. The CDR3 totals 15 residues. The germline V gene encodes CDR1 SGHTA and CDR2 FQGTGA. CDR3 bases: TGTGCCAGCAGCTTAGGTCGGGAGGGCCGGCGTGAGCAGTTCTTC. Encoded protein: CASSLGREGRREQFF.

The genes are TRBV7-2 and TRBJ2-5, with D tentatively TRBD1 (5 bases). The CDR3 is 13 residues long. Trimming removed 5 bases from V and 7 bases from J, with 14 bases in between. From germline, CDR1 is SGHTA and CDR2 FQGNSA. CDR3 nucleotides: TGTGCCAGCAGCACTTATCAGCAGGGGACCCAGTACTTC. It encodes CASSTYQQGTQYF.

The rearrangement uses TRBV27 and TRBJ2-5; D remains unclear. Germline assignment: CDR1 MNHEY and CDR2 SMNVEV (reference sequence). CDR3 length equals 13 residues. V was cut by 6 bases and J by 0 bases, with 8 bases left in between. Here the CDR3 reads CASSLGYQETQYF. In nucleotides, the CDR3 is TGTGCCAGCAGCTTAGGGTACCAAGAGACCCAGTACTTC.

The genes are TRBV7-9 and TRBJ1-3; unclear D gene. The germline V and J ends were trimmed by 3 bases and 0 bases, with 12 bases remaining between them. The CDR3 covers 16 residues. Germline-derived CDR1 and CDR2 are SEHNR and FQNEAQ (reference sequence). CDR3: CASSLGYGDSGNTIYF. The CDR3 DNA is TGTGCCAGCAGCTTGGGGTACGGAGACTCTGGAAACACCATATATTTT.

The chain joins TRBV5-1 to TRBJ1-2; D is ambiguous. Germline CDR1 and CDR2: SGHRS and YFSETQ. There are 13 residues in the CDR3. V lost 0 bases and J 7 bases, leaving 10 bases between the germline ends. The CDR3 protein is CASSLAGMGGYTF. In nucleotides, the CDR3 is TGCGCCAGCAGCTTGGCGGGAATGGGTGGCTACACCTTC.

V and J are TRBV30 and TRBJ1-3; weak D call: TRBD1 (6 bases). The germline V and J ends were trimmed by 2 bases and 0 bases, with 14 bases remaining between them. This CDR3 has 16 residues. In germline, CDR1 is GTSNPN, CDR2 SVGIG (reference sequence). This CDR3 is CAWSRYGGLSGNTIYF. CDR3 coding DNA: TGTGCCTGGAGTAGGTACGGGGGGCTCTCTGGAAACACCATATATTTT.

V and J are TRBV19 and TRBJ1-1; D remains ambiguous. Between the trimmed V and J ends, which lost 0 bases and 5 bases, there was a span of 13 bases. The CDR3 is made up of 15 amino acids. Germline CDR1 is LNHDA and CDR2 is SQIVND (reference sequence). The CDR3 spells CASSIELLRQTEAFF. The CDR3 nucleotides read TGTGCCAGTAGTATAGAACTTCTAAGGCAGACTGAAGCTTTCTTT.

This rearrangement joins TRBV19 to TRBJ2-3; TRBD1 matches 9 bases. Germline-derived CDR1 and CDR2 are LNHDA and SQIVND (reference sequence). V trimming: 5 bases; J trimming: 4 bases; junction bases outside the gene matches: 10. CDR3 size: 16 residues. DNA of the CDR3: TGTGCCAGTAGTTCCCAAGGGACAGGGCTGGCAGATACGCAGTATTTT. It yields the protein CASSSQGTGLADTQYF. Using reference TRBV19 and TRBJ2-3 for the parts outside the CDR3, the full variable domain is DGGITQSPKYLFRKEGQNVTLSCEQNLNHDAMYWYRQDPGQGLRLIYYSQIVNDFQKGDIAEGYSVSREKKESFPLTVTSAQKNPTAFYLCASSSQGTGLADTQYFGPGTRLTVL.

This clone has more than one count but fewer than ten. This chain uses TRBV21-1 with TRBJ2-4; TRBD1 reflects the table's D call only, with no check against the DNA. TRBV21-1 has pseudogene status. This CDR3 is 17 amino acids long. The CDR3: CASSKCPGQGIGNIQYF. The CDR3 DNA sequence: TGTGCCAGCAGCAAATGTCCCGGACAGGGAATAGGTAACATTCAGTACTTC.

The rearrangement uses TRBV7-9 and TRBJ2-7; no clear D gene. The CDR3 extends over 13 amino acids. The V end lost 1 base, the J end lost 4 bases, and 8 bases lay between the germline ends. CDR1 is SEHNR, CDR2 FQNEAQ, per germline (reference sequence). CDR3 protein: CASSLVLGYEQYF. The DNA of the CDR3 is TGTGCCAGCAGCTTAGTTCTAGGATACGAGCAGTACTTC.

Here the CDR3 reads CASSIELAKNIQYF. CDR3 in DNA: TGTGCCAGTAGTATAGAACTAGCCAAAAACATTCAGTACTTC. The genes are TRBV19 and TRBJ2-4; D is ambiguous. Germline assignment: CDR1 LNHDA and CDR2 SQIVND (reference sequence). Trimming removed 0 bases from V and 0 bases from J, with 3 bases in between. This CDR3 contains 14 residues.

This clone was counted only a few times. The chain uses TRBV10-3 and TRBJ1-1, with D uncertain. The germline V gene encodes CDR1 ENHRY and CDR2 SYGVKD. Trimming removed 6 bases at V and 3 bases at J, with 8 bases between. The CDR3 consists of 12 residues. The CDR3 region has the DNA TGTGCCATCAGAGGGTTGGACACTGAAGCTTTCTTT. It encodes CAIRGLDTEAFF.

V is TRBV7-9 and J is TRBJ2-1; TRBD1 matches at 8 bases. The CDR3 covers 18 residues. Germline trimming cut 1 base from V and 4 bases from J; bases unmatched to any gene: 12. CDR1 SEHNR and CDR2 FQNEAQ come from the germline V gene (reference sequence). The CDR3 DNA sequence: TGTGCCAGCAGCTTAGAAATGTTGCAGGGGGCGGTTTACAATGAGCAGTTCTTC. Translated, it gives CASSLEMLQGAVYNEQFF.